A selection of T cell receptor beta chains follows, all from one sample in a study of T cell repertoires in cytomegalovirus infection. A single record per CDR3 protein comes from TCRdb applying MiXCR to the reads. The sample records approximately 400,000 distinct CDR3 sequences, approximately 31% being singletons. Source material: PBMCs. The receptors here all came from a human donor in good health (CMV status not recorded). Some clones in this sample may be carry-over from other donors' samples. Each CDR3 is given with its conserved first and last residue. Fields, in order: CDR3 length, clone size, J gene, D gene, V gene, CDR3 protein, CDR3 DNA. The D gene is left open where the match is weak. Some rows have no size entry. The others give once, few or many, or a class for an expanded clone.

17 . TRBJ2-3 TRBD2 TRBV6-2/TRBV6-3 CASSYSGLAGATDTQYF TGTGCCAGCAGTTACTCCGGACTAGCGGGGGCCACAGATACGCAGTATTTT
15 . TRBJ1-1 . TRBV2 CASSVGDISGTEAFF TGTGCCAGCAGTGTTGGTGATATTTCGGGCACTGAAGCTTTCTTT
14 . TRBJ2-5 TRBD1 TRBV12-3/TRBV12-4 CASKVQGSKETQYF TGTGCCAGCAAAGTACAGGGGTCTAAAGAGACCCAGTACTTC
14 few TRBJ2-7 TRBD1 TRBV12-3/TRBV12-4 CASRARTGNYEQYF TGTGCCAGCAGAGCCCGGACAGGGAACTACGAGCAGTACTTC
15 . TRBJ1-4 . TRBV12-3/TRBV12-4 CASRRRTATNEKLFF TGTGCCAGCAGACGTAGGACTGCAACTAATGAAAAACTGTTTTTT
14 . TRBJ2-5 TRBD1 TRBV12-3/TRBV12-4 CASSSGQGAGTQYF TGTGCCAGCAGTTCGGGACAGGGGGCAGGGACCCAGTACTTC
16 . TRBJ1-6 TRBD1 TRBV6-1 CASSGLSGQGPIPLHF TGTGCCAGCAGTGGACTTTCGGGACAGGGGCCAATCCCCCTCCACTTT
16 . TRBJ1-1 . TRBV7-2 CASSRARTTGRTEDFF TGTGCCAGCAGCCGCGCAAGAACGACCGGGCGCACTGAAGATTTCTTT
18 many TRBJ2-1 TRBD2 TRBV7-9 CASSFVPSGLVSFNEQFF TGTGCCAGCAGCTTTGTCCCTTCGGGACTAGTCTCCTTCAATGAGCAGTTCTTC
14 . TRBJ2-7 TRBD2 TRBV20-1 CSAVGLAGGSEQYF TGCAGTGCCGTTGGACTAGCGGGGGGCTCCGAGCAGTACTTC
16 many TRBJ1-6 TRBD1 TRBV7-9 CASSFTVGTGDSPLHF TGTGCCAGCAGCTTTACGGTCGGAACAGGGGATTCACCCCTCCACTTT
16 once TRBJ2-3 . TRBV4-3 CASSQETGSSTDTHYF TGCGCCAGCAGCCAGGAGACGGGGAGCAGCACAGATACGCACTATTTT
18 few TRBJ2-1 . TRBV10-3 CAISESVRARGSYNEQFF TGTGCCATCAGTGAGTCGGTTAGGGCGCGGGGCTCCTACAATGAGCAGTTCTTC
15 . TRBJ2-7 TRBD1 TRBV7-4 CASSLEQGPSYEQYF TGTGCCAGCAGCTTAGAACAGGGGCCTTCCTACGAGCAGTACTTC
15 many TRBJ2-1 . TRBV7-9 CASSLDIDLSNEQFF TGTGCCAGCAGCTTAGATATCGACCTCTCCAATGAGCAGTTCTTC
16 many TRBJ1-4 TRBD1 TRBV7-2 CASSTMTGTANEKLFF TGTGCCAGCAGCACGATGACCGGGACAGCTAATGAAAAACTGTTTTTT
16 . TRBJ2-1 . TRBV12-3/TRBV12-4 CASSSGLRRSYNEQFF TGTGCCAGCAGTTCGGGACTGCGCCGCTCCTACAATGAGCAGTTCTTC
15 few TRBJ2-3 . TRBV6-1 CASRGGTPSTDTQYF TGTGCCAGCAGGGGCGGGACTCCTAGCACAGATACGCAGTATTTT
17 . TRBJ2-1 TRBD1 TRBV19 CASRHISRGLPYNEQFF TGTGCCAGTAGACACATTTCTAGGGGGCTGCCCTACAATGAGCAGTTCTTC
13 few TRBJ2-1 . TRBV6-2/TRBV6-3 CASSIQLNNEQFF TGTGCCAGCAGTATACAATTGAACAATGAGCAGTTCTTC
13 . TRBJ1-1 . TRBV29-1 CSVVPRISTEAFF TGCAGCGTTGTTCCCAGAATTTCCACTGAAGCTTTCTTT
14 few TRBJ2-7 . TRBV6-1 CASSFTGERYEQYF TGTGCCAGCAGTTTCACCGGGGAACGCTACGAGCAGTACTTC
14 few TRBJ1-5 . TRBV6-5 CASSFSHSNQPQHF TGTGCCAGCAGTTTCAGTCATAGCAATCAGCCCCAGCATTTT
13 few TRBJ1-2 . TRBV24-1 CATSDPAGYGYTF TGTGCCACCAGTGATCCCGCCGGCTATGGCTACACCTTC
13 . TRBJ2-3 . TRBV2 CASSDRAADTQYF TGTGCCAGCAGTGACAGGGCGGCAGATACGCAGTATTTT
14 . TRBJ1-5 TRBD1 TRBV30 CAWSATGGGQPQHF TGTGCCTGGAGTGCCACAGGGGGTGGTCAGCCCCAGCATTTT
13 . TRBJ2-3 . TRBV10-2 CARSLAGPDTQYF TGCGCCAGAAGTCTGGCGGGCCCAGATACGCAGTATTTT
14 . TRBJ1-1 . TRBV20-1 CSARSPGMNTEAFF TGCAGTGCTAGAAGCCCAGGGATGAACACTGAAGCTTTCTTT
12 few TRBJ2-2 . TRBV18 CASSHEFGELFF TGTGCCAGCTCACACGAATTCGGGGAGCTGTTTTTT
13 . TRBJ2-3 TRBD1 TRBV20-1 CSAIRTGGDTQYF TGCAGTGCTATAAGGACAGGGGGAGATACGCAGTATTTT
17 few TRBJ1-6 . TRBV6-4 CASRPLLGRDYNSPLHF TGTGCCAGCAGGCCACTCCTCGGCAGGGACTATAATTCACCCCTCCACTTT